The 24 T cell receptor beta chains given below trace back to one sample, sequenced in a study of blood T cells in healthy people across ages. Primers used in a second PCR of about 7 to 12 cycles were a sample-barcoded 5' primer and a J-beta primer mix. TCRdb redid the calling of the 5' RACE reads with MiXCR, one entry per CDR3 protein. The repertoire includes about 930,000 distinct CDR3 sequences, about 27% of them detected once, and 9.5% to 13% sits in the top ten. The sample was also linked to a second study, of T cells of mothers and their children.

The sample comprised blood. These receptors were taken from a woman in her thirties or forties in good health.

This clonotype was seen repeatedly, ten times or more. The chain employs TRBV20-1 and TRBJ1-2, with TRBD1 matching 11 bases. Germline assignment: CDR1 DFQATT and CDR2 SNEGSKA (reference sequence). The ends lost 3 bases at V and 2 bases at J; junction bases unmatched: 5. This CDR3 comprises 15 residues. CDR3: CSARRTGGINYGYTF. The CDR3, as DNA: TGCAGTGCTAGGAGGACAGGGGGCATCAACTATGGCTACACCTTC.

The chain is built from TRBV7-9 and TRBJ2-7; possible D gene TRBD2, 5 bases. V was cut by 8 bases and J by 4 bases, with 27 bases left in between. CDR1 and CDR2 from the germline V gene are SEHNR and FQNEAQ (reference sequence). The CDR3 is 17 amino acids. The CDR3, as DNA: TGTGCCAGCGGCTCTAAGGAGACTAACGCGGCTAGGTACGAGCAGTACTTC. Translation: CASGSKETNAARYEQYF.

The CDR3 nucleotides read TGTGCCAGCACCTTCGGACAGGCAACAGATACGCAGTATTTT. Its protein product is CASTFGQATDTQYF. The chain uses TRBV12-3 or TRBV12-4 and TRBJ2-3; 7 bases align to TRBD1. This CDR3 comprises 14 residues. V shed 7 bases, J shed 3 bases, and the junction held 7 bases outside the gene matches.

The chain links TRBV5-1 to TRBJ2-7, with 7 bases identical to TRBD1. CDR1 SGHRS and CDR2 YFSETQ come from the germline V gene. V lost 4 bases and J lost 3; bases outside the gene matches: 7. The CDR3 sequence is 14 residues long. CDR3 residues: CASSREGGVYEQYF. For the CDR3, the DNA is TGCGCCAGCAGCCGGGAAGGGGGCGTCTACGAGCAGTACTTC.

Concerning this clonotype: This may arise from a read error, as a much more abundant clone is one base away. The gene calls are TRBV28 and TRBJ2-4; TRBD1 agrees at 7 bases. The end of the DNA fits TRBJ2-7 better, so the J call may be wrong. Germline CDR1 and CDR2: MDHEN and SYDVKM. The CDR3 covers 14 residues. Written as DNA, the CDR3 is TGTACCAGCAGTAACCGACAGGGACCCTACGAGCAGTACTTC. Protein sequence: CTSSNRQGPYEQYF.

The V call is TRBV20-1, the J call TRBJ2-7; unclear D gene. V was trimmed by 3 bases and J by 5 bases, leaving 8 bases between them. The CDR3 extends over 11 amino acids. Germline V lookup: CDR1 DFQATT, CDR2 SNEGSKA (reference sequence). CDR3 sequence: CSASKVNEQYF. CDR3 nucleotide sequence: TGCAGTGCTAGTAAAGTTAACGAGCAGTACTTC.

This rearrangement joins TRBV27 to TRBJ2-1; D not resolved. The CDR3 spans 14 residues. Germline V gene data show CDR1 as MNHEY and CDR2 as SMNVEV (reference sequence). V was pared by 5 bases and J by 5 bases, with 13 bases between. The CDR3 coding sequence is TGTGCCAGCAGTCCCCCCGTAGCTCACAATGAGCAGTTCTTC. Protein: CASSPPVAHNEQFF.

In its sample, this clonotype was seen many times. The genes are TRBV20-1 and TRBJ1-2; D remains unclear. The germline gives CDR1 DFQATT, CDR2 SNEGSKA (reference sequence). The V end lost 7 bases, the J end lost 8 bases, and 17 bases lay between the germline ends. CDR3 size: 12 residues. Here the CDR3 reads CSERALGSGYTF. The DNA of the CDR3 is TGCAGTGAGAGAGCCCTGGGGAGCGGCTACACCTTC.

This clonotype has a handful of counts. The CDR3 spells CASSPTGLAAYEQYF. The CDR3 DNA sequence: TGTGCCAGCAGCCCCACCGGACTAGCCGCCTACGAGCAGTACTTC. This sequence joins TRBV5-5 and TRBJ2-7, with 8 bases identical to TRBD2. Per the germline V gene, CDR1 is SGHKS and CDR2 is YYEKEE (reference sequence). Trimming took 4 bases from V and 2 from J; bases not matched to a gene: 8. CDR3 length: 15 amino acids.

The chain combines TRBV7-2 with TRBJ2-5; no definite D call. Germline values: CDR1 SGHTA, CDR2 FQGNSA. Trimming pared 2 bases from V and 11 bases from J, leaving 15 bases between. This CDR3 has 13 amino acids. Written as DNA, the CDR3 is TGTGCCAGCAGCTTAAAAGCTGACAATGAGCAGTACTTC. Amino acids: CASSLKADNEQYF.

This chain's CDR3 is CASSESPAGQGAGSYGYTF. The CDR3 nucleotides read TGTGCCAGCAGTGAATCCCCGGCAGGACAGGGGGCAGGAAGCTATGGCTACACCTTC. The rearrangement joins TRBV25-1 to TRBJ1-2, with TRBD1 matching 11 bases. After removal of 1 base from V and 4 bases from J, the junction contained 14 bases not matched to a gene. This CDR3 region has 19 residues. From germline, CDR1 is MGHDK and CDR2 SYGVNS.

This clonotype was counted ten times or more. The rearrangement links TRBV7-3 to TRBJ2-3, with D possibly matching TRBD1 (5 bases). Trimming pared 0 bases from V and 2 bases from J, leaving 9 bases between. Germline CDR1 reads SGHTA; CDR2 reads FQGTGA. There are 15 residues in the CDR3. The CDR3 DNA reads as TGTGCCAGCAGCTTAACAGGGGTCCACACAGATACGCAGTATTTT. As protein: CASSLTGVHTDTQYF.

At least ten counts were recorded for this clonotype. The chain joins TRBV15 to TRBJ2-1; D perhaps matches TRBD1 (6 bases). The germline V gene has CDR1 LNHNV and CDR2 YYDKDF (reference sequence). This CDR3 region has 17 residues. Trimming stripped 0 bases from V and 2 bases from J, with 14 bases between. The CDR3 sequence: CATSREILTGPYNEQFF. In DNA, the CDR3 is TGTGCCACCAGCAGAGAGATATTGACAGGCCCCTACAATGAGCAGTTCTTC.

This clonotype has only a few counts. The chain joins TRBV6-5 to TRBJ1-4, with D possibly TRBD1 on 6 matching bases. With 2 bases removed from V and 1 base from J, the gap between germline ends came to 8 bases. This CDR3 comprises 15 residues. Germline-derived CDR1 and CDR2 are MNHEY and SVGAGI. The CDR3 loop reads CASSYARGTNEKLFF. CDR3 coding DNA: TGTGCCAGCAGTTACGCCAGGGGAACTAATGAAAAACTGTTTTTT.

This clonotype was counted at least ten times. The V and J genes are TRBV7-2 and TRBJ1-2; TRBD1 might be the D (5 bases). Looked up from germline, CDR1 is SGHTA and CDR2 is FQGNSA. The CDR3 contains 15 residues. The V end was cut by 5 bases, the J end by 0 bases, with 13 bases between. Here the CDR3 DNA reads TGTGCCAGCAGCCAAAATCAGGGCACTAACTATGGCTACACCTTC. Its protein product is CASSQNQGTNYGYTF.

This clonotype was seen ten or more times. V usage is TRBV12-3 or TRBV12-4 and J usage is TRBJ2-2; possibly TRBD2 for D (5 bases). This CDR3 has 15 amino acids. The V gene lost 2 bases and the J gene lost 3 bases, with 10 bases spanning the gap. This chain's CDR3 is CASSLQTSHTGELFF. In DNA, the CDR3 is TGTGCCAGCAGTTTACAAACTAGTCACACCGGGGAGCTGTTTTTT.

The chain is built from TRBV28 and TRBJ2-1, with 7 nucleotides matching TRBD1. Trimming removed 11 bases from V and 4 bases from J; junction bases left unmatched: 17. The CDR3 is 16 amino acids. The germline V gene encodes CDR1 MDHEN and CDR2 SYDVKM. DNA for the CDR3: TGTGCCGCCAGCACAAAATCGGGACAGAGATACAATGAGCAGTTCTTC. Protein product: CAASTKSGQRYNEQFF.

This clonotype was counted many times. The J gene is TRBJ2-7, the V gene TRBV18; D remains unclear. With 6 bases removed from V and 7 bases from J, the gap between germline ends came to 16 bases. The CDR3 has 13 residues. The germline gives CDR1 KGHSH, CDR2 LQKENI. This chain's CDR3 is CASSNHKAGEQYF. The CDR3, as DNA: TGTGCCAGCTCTAATCACAAGGCTGGGGAGCAGTACTTC.

This clonotype was seen a few times. The chain couples TRBV6-5 to TRBJ1-5, with no clear D. The V gene's germline CDR1 is MNHEY and CDR2 SVGAGI. V was trimmed by 5 bases and J by 6 bases, leaving 11 bases between them. This CDR3 region has 13 residues. CDR3 in amino acids: CASSTTPTQPQHF. The CDR3 nucleotides are TGTGCCAGCAGTACAACCCCTACTCAGCCCCAGCATTTT.

The chain has TRBV21-1 and TRBJ2-3; the listed D gene, TRBD2, was not tested against the DNA. TRBV21-1 is flagged as a pseudogene. CDR3 length equals 16 residues. DNA of the CDR3: TGTGCCAGCAGCAAATGGGGGACTAGCGGCACAGATACGCAGTATTTT. Protein product: CASSKWGTSGTDTQYF.

The genes are TRBV12-3 or TRBV12-4 and TRBJ2-2; unclear D gene. V gave up 5 bases and J gave up 7 bases, with 14 bases separating them. The CDR3 length is 14 residues. The CDR3 region has the DNA TGTGCCAGCAGTCCACTGGTTGACGGCGGGGAGCTGTTTTTT. Residues: CASSPLVDGGELFF.

This clonotype was observed a few times. V is TRBV28 and J is TRBJ1-6, with D perhaps TRBD1 (5 bases). This CDR3 region has 16 residues. Looked up from germline, CDR1 is MDHEN and CDR2 is SYDVKM. Trimming pared 8 bases from V and 2 bases from J, leaving 16 bases between. CDR3 region: CASLEQKGTYNSPLHF. The CDR3 region has the DNA TGTGCCAGCCTGGAGCAGAAGGGGACCTATAATTCACCCCTCCACTTT.

This clonotype was picked up many times. The chain uses TRBV28 and TRBJ2-5, with D perhaps matching TRBD2 (6 bases). CDR1 is MDHEN, CDR2 SYDVKM, per germline. The V end lost 1 base, the J end lost 5 bases, and 11 bases lay between the germline ends. CDR3 length equals 14 residues. The CDR3 nucleotides are TGTGCCAGCAGTTTATTCGGGGCGGGGGAGACCCAGTACTTC. Translating gives CASSLFGAGETQYF.

This clonotype was counted only a few times. CDR3 region: CASSQLGGLNTEAFF. In nucleotides, the CDR3 is TGCGCCAGCAGCCAATTGGGGGGACTCAATACTGAAGCTTTCTTT. The gene calls are TRBV4-1 and TRBJ1-1; TRBD1 might be the D (5 bases). The CDR3 length is 15 residues. V lost 2 bases to trimming and J lost 5 bases, with 15 bases between them. The V gene's germline CDR1 is MGHRA and CDR2 YSYEKL.